A selection of T cell receptor beta chains follows, all from one sample in a study of shared clonotypes between healthy human individuals. TCRdb's copy holds only in-frame clones and misses some; the assay was immunoSEQ multiplex PCR. Here the sample spans around 1.9 million clones, just over 90% being singletons. Sequencing was done on a sample of naive CD8+ T cells from PBMCs. The receptors were sampled from a man aged 18 to 29 in good health. Some clones in this sample may be carry-over from other donors' samples. The CDR3 runs from the conserved cysteine through the conserved F or W. A D gene is named only where the DNA matches it firmly. Size is stated for part of the rows, as once, few or many counts, or as a class when the clone is expanded.

J gene,D gene,clone size,V gene,CDR3 DNA,CDR3 protein
TRBJ2-1,TRBD1,NA,TRBV6-6,TGTGCCAGCAGTTATGACAGGGGAATCGACAATGAGCAGTTCTTC,CASSYDRGIDNEQFF
TRBJ2-1,TRBD2,NA,TRBV5-1,TGCGCCGGGGATAGGACTAGCGGGAGGGCCAGGGGCAATGAGCAGTTCTTC,CAGDRTSGRARGNEQFF
TRBJ1-1,NA,NA,TRBV2,TGTGCCAGCAGCCACCCGGGGTATACTGAAGCTTTCTTT,CASSHPGYTEAFF
TRBJ2-1,TRBD1,NA,TRBV12-5,TGTGCTAGTGGTTTCGCCGGGACAGGGATTTACAATGAGCAGTTCTTC,CASGFAGTGIYNEQFF
TRBJ1-1,NA,NA,TRBV4-1,TGCGCCAGCAGCCCCCCGGAGGGGACCACTGAAGCTTTCTTT,CASSPPEGTTEAFF
TRBJ1-2,TRBD1,NA,TRBV5-6,TGTGCCAGCAGCTGGGACAGGGGGCTTGGCTACACCTTC,CASSWDRGLGYTF
TRBJ2-7,NA,NA,TRBV28,TGTGCCAGCAGCCCCGCAGGGAGCTCCTACGAGCAGTACTTC,CASSPAGSSYEQYF
TRBJ1-1,NA,few,TRBV7-9,TGTGCCAGCAGCACCGGGGTGGAAGCTTTCTTT,CASSTGVEAFF
TRBJ1-2,NA,NA,TRBV27,TGTGCCAGCAGTTTTATGAGGGGCCAAGGCGGCTACACCTTC,CASSFMRGQGGYTF
TRBJ1-2,NA,NA,TRBV5-6,TGTGCCAGCAGCTCCGGACATGCGACCGTCTATGGCTACACCTTC,CASSSGHATVYGYTF
TRBJ2-5,NA,once,TRBV9,TGTGCCAGCAGCCCCCGGGACCTCCACCAGCGGGAGACCCAGTACTTC,CASSPRDLHQRETQYF
TRBJ1-4,TRBD1,NA,TRBV7-2,TGTGCCAGCAGCTTCGACAGGGGGCTAGGAGAAAAACTGTTTTTT,CASSFDRGLGEKLFF
TRBJ2-3,NA,NA,TRBV6-5,TGTGCCAGCAGTTACGTTAGGGGGACCACAGATACGCAGTATTTT,CASSYVRGTTDTQYF
TRBJ1-1,NA,NA,TRBV5-1,TGCGCCAGCAGCTTGATTCCGGGAGAGTCGGGGTTCGACACTGAAGCTTTCTTT,CASSLIPGESGFDTEAFF
TRBJ2-7,NA,NA,TRBV27,TGTGCCAGCAGTTGGGGGACCGGGGACTACGAGCAGTACTTC,CASSWGTGDYEQYF
TRBJ2-2,NA,few,TRBV28,TGTGCCAGCAGCATCATGGTCGGAACCGGGGAGCTGTTTTTT,CASSIMVGTGELFF
TRBJ1-2,TRBD1,NA,TRBV13,TGTGCCAGCAGCTTAGAAGACAGGGATGGCTACACCTTC,CASSLEDRDGYTF
TRBJ2-1,TRBD1,NA,TRBV28,TGTGCCAGCCGGGACAGGGGGTTATTGGAGCAGTTCTTC,CASRDRGLLEQFF
TRBJ2-7,TRBD1,NA,TRBV7-3,TGTGCCACCCGGGACAGGGGTCGTTACGAGCAGTACTTC,CATRDRGRYEQYF
TRBJ2-7,NA,NA,TRBV5-3,TGTGCCAGAAGCAATACGGAGTACGAGCAGTACTTC,CARSNTEYEQYF
TRBJ1-1,NA,NA,TRBV11-2,TGTGCCAGCAGCTTAGCCCGGGGAGGTGAGGGAACTGAAGCTTTCTTT,CASSLARGGEGTEAFF
TRBJ2-1,NA,NA,TRBV27,TGTGCCAGCAGTTTGATCGCCCGGAATGAGCAGTTCTTC,CASSLIARNEQFF
TRBJ1-1,TRBD1,NA,TRBV9,TGTGCCAGCAGCATCACAGGGGGTGCTGAAGCTTTCTTT,CASSITGGAEAFF
TRBJ2-1,NA,once,TRBV5-8,TGTGCCAGCAGCTCGGAGGGCTGGATTGTTTCTGAGCAGTTCTTC,CASSSEGWIVSEQFF
TRBJ2-1,NA,NA,TRBV5-6,TGTGCCAGCAGCTTGTACGCAGGGGACAATGAGCAGTTCTTC,CASSLYAGDNEQFF
TRBJ2-7,NA,NA,TRBV5-6,TGTGCCAGCAGCTTCGCAGGGGTGCCCAACGAGCAGTACTTC,CASSFAGVPNEQYF
TRBJ2-7,TRBD2,NA,TRBV4-2,TGTGCCAGCAGCCCCCTAGCGGTTCAGATCTCCTACGAGCAGTACTTC,CASSPLAVQISYEQYF
TRBJ1-4,NA,NA,TRBV6-1,TGTGCCAGCAGTGAAGCGTGGGGGGCCCGGGAAAAACTGTTTTTT,CASSEAWGAREKLFF
TRBJ2-1,TRBD1,NA,TRBV28,TGTGCCAGCAGTTGGCTTACAGGGGACCAGTTCTTC,CASSWLTGDQFF
TRBJ2-7,NA,NA,TRBV9,TGTGCCAGCAGCGTAGCGGCGGATAGCTCCTACGAGCAGTACTTC,CASSVAADSSYEQYF
TRBJ2-7,NA,NA,TRBV29-1,TGCAGCGTTGAAGCCGGGTTGAAGTCCTACGAGCAGTACTTC,CSVEAGLKSYEQYF
TRBJ2-5,TRBD2,NA,TRBV9,TGTGCCAGCAGCGTAATTCCTAGCGGGGGCCAAGAGACCCAGTACTTC,CASSVIPSGGQETQYF
TRBJ2-7,NA,NA,TRBV28,TGTGCCAGCAGGGCGGGGTCCTACGAGCAGTACTTC,CASRAGSYEQYF
TRBJ2-7,NA,NA,TRBV27,TGTGCCAGCAGTTTTGCACGGGGTGGCTACGAGCAGTACTTC,CASSFARGGYEQYF
TRBJ2-1,NA,NA,TRBV27,TGTGCCAGCAGTTTTGGCGGAAGAAACTACAATGAGCAGTTCTTC,CASSFGGRNYNEQFF
TRBJ2-1,NA,NA,TRBV30,TGTGCCTGGCGTTTTCTTAACTACAATGAGCAGTTCTTC,CAWRFLNYNEQFF
TRBJ2-7,NA,NA,TRBV28,TGTGCCAGCAGTTCAGAGAGCTCCTACGAGCAGTACTTC,CASSSESSYEQYF
TRBJ2-7,TRBD1,NA,TRBV29-1,TGCAGCGTAGTGGGACAGGGATCGGGTTACGAGCAGTACTTC,CSVVGQGSGYEQYF
TRBJ2-7,NA,NA,TRBV5-8,TGTGCCAGCAGCTGGGGGACGGGTATTATCTCGTACGAGCAGTACTTC,CASSWGTGIISYEQYF
TRBJ2-3,NA,NA,TRBV15,TGTGCCACCAGCAGACTGGGTCGGGATACGCAGTATTTT,CATSRLGRDTQYF
TRBJ1-2,NA,NA,TRBV6-1,TGTGCCAGCAGTGATATTGTTGGCTACACCTTC,CASSDIVGYTF
TRBJ2-7,NA,NA,TRBV14,TGTGCCAGCAGCCAAGACATTCGCCGGCACCCCTACGAGCAGTACTTC,CASSQDIRRHPYEQYF
TRBJ2-2,NA,NA,TRBV7-9,TGTGCCAGCAGCTTAGACGGATCTTACACCGGGGAGCTGTTTTTT,CASSLDGSYTGELFF
TRBJ1-4,NA,NA,TRBV10-2,TGCGCCAGCAGTCAACAGCGTAATGAAAAACTGTTTTTT,CASSQQRNEKLFF
TRBJ2-7,TRBD1,NA,TRBV7-9,TGTGCCAGCAGCCCACCGGGACAGGGGGCCACCTACGAGCAGTACTTC,CASSPPGQGATYEQYF
TRBJ1-2,NA,NA,TRBV2,TGTGCCAGCCTGCTGAGGGGCGACTATGGCTACACCTTC,CASLLRGDYGYTF
TRBJ2-7,TRBD1,NA,TRBV5-4,TGTGCCAGCAGCTTACGGGACAGGGGGCATCTCGAGCAGTACTTC,CASSLRDRGHLEQYF
TRBJ2-7,NA,NA,TRBV19,TGTGCCAGTAGTGTCGGCACCTACGAGCAGTACTTC,CASSVGTYEQYF
TRBJ1-5,NA,NA,TRBV19,TGTGCCAGTAGTCCCCAGGCCGGGAGCAATCAGCCCCAGCATTTT,CASSPQAGSNQPQHF
TRBJ2-7,TRBD2,NA,TRBV27,TGTGCCAGCAGTTTTAAGCGGGAGGGCCCCGAGCAGTACTTC,CASSFKREGPEQYF